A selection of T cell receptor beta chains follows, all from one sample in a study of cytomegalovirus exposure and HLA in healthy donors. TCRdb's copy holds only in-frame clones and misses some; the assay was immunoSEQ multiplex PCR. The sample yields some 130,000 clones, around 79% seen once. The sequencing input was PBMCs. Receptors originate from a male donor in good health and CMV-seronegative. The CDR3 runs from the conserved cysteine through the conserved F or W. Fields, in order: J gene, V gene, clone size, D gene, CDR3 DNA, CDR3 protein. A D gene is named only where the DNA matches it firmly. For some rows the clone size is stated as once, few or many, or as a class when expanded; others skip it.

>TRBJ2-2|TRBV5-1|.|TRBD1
TGCGCCAGCAGCTTCAGGACAGGGGGCAACACCGGGGAGCTGTTTTTT
CASSFRTGGNTGELFF
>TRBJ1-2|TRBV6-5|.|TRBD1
TGTGCCAGCAGGATCAGGGGGCCGGGGGGCTACACCTTC
CASRIRGPGGYTF
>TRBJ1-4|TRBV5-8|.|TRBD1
TGTGCCAGCAGCTTGGGGGACAGGGCCGCAACTAATGAAAAACTGTTTTTT
CASSLGDRAATNEKLFF
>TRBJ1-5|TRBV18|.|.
TGTGCCAGCTCACCTACAGGGAATCAGCCCCAGCATTTT
CASSPTGNQPQHF
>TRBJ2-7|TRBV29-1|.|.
TGCAGCGTTCCTGACTATAAGGGCGAGCAGTACTTC
CSVPDYKGEQYF
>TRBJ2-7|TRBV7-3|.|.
TGTGCCAGCAGCTTGGACTTCACCTACGAGCAGTACTTC
CASSLDFTYEQYF
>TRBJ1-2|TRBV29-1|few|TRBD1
TGCAGCTCGGGACAGGGGGCACGGGGCTACACCTTC
CSSGQGARGYTF
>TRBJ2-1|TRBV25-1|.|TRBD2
TGTGCCAGCAGTGATCTAGCGGGGTACAATGAGCAGTTCTTC
CASSDLAGYNEQFF
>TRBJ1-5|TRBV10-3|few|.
TGTGCCATCGGTGGAGGGGGGGTATTTAGCAATCAGCCCCAGCATTTT
CAIGGGGVFSNQPQHF
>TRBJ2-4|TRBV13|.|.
TGTGCCAGCAGCTTGAAGGGGGTAGGAAACAGTCAGTACTTC
CASSLKGVGNSQYF
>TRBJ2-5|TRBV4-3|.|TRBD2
TGCGCCAGCAGCCGAATCGGGGGGGCGGGAGAGACCCAGTACTTC
CASSRIGGAGETQYF
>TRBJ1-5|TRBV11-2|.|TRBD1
TGTGCCAGCAGCTTAGTGGGACAGGGGAGTCAGCATTTT
CASSLVGQGSQHF
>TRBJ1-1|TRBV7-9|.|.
TGTGCCAGCAGCTACGGGGGGGCAGAAGCTTTCTTT
CASSYGGAEAFF
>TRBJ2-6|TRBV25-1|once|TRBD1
TGTGCCAGCAGTGGGACAGGGGCATCCTCCGGGGCCAACGTCCTGACTTTC
CASSGTGASSGANVLTF
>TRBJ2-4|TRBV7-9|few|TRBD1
TGTGCCAGCACCACCGGGACAGGCCTAGCCAAAAACATTCAGTACTTC
CASTTGTGLAKNIQYF
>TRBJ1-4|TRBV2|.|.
TGTGCCAGCATCGGAGGGCAAATTTTT
CASIGGQIF
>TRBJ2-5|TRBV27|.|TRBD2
TGTGCCAGCAGTTTGAGTCTAGCGGGGGGAGAGACCCAGTACTTC
CASSLSLAGGETQYF
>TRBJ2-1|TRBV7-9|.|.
TGTGCCAGCAGCTTAGTTGCAGGTGGCACCTACAATGAGCAGTTCTTC
CASSLVAGGTYNEQFF
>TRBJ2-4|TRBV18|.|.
TGTGCCAGCTCACGAAGCCGGGACTTTCAGTACTTC
CASSRSRDFQYF
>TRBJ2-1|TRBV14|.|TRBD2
TGTGCCAGCAGCCACCTAGGACTAGCGGACTACAATGAGCAGTTCTTC
CASSHLGLADYNEQFF
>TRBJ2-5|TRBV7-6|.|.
TGTGCCAGCAGCCAGATCCGGCGGGCGACCCAGTACTTC
CASSQIRRATQYF
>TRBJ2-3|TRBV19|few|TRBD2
TGTGCCAGTAGTACGGAGCGGGGGCTTACAGATACGCAGTATTTT
CASSTERGLTDTQYF
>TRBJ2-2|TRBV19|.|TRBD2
TGTGCCAGTAGGCTAGCGGGGGCGAACACCGGGGAGCTGTTTTTT
CASRLAGANTGELFF
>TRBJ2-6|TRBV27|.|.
TGTGCCAGCAGTTTCGAGATCTCTGGGGCCAACGTCCTGACTTTC
CASSFEISGANVLTF
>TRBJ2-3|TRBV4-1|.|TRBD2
TGCGCCAGCAGCCAAGATCGGACTAGCGGGGGCCCAAGGGATACGCAGTATTTT
CASSQDRTSGGPRDTQYF
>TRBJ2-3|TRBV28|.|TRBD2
TGTGCCAGCAGTCCCCCCTGGGGCGGGAGGCGCACAGATACGCAGTATTTT
CASSPPWGGRRTDTQYF
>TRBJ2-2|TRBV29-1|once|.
TGCAGCTCGACAGGGAACACCGGGGAGCTGTTTTTT
CSSTGNTGELFF
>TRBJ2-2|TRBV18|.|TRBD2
TGTGCCAGCTCCCAGATAGCGGGGGCGAACACCGGGGAGCTGTTTTTT
CASSQIAGANTGELFF
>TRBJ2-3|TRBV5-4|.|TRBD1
TGTGCCAGCAGCTTGGGTGACAGGGACACAGATACGCAGTATTTT
CASSLGDRDTDTQYF
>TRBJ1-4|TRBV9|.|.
TGTGCCAGCAGTTGGGGCAAGCGGGCTAATGAAAAACTGTTTTTT
CASSWGKRANEKLFF
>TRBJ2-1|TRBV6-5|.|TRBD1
TGTGCCAGCAGTTACTGGGGACAGGGAGACAATGAGCAGTTCTTC
CASSYWGQGDNEQFF
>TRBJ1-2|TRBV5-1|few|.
TGCGCCAGCGTGAAAACGGCAGGGATTGGGGACTATGGCTACACCTTC
CASVKTAGIGDYGYTF
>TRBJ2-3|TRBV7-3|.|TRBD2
TGTGCCAGCAGCTTGGGACTAGCAACAGATACGCAGTATTTT
CASSLGLATDTQYF
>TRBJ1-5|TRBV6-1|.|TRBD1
TGTGCCAGCAGCTCCCGGGACAGGGGCAATCAGCCCCAGCATTTT
CASSSRDRGNQPQHF
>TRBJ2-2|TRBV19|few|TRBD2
TGTGCCAGTAGTATCGGAGACTTTTGGACTAGCGGGAGATCAAACACCGGGGAGCTGTTTTTT
CASSIGDFWTSGRSNTGELFF
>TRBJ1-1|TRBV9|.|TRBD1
TGTGCCAGCAGCGTTAGCCAGGGGGCGAACACTGAAGCTTTCTTT
CASSVSQGANTEAFF
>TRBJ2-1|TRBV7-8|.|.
TGTGCCAGCAGCTTGGGCCTGGGAGCTAACAATGAGCAGTTCTTC
CASSLGLGANNEQFF
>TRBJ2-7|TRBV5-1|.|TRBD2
TGCGCCAGCAGCTTCTACCCCGTGGGCCAGACTAGCGGGAGTAGCTCCTACGAGCAGTACTTC
CASSFYPVGQTSGSSSYEQYF
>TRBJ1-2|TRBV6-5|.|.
TGTGCCAGCAGTTACGGGGGGGGTGATGGCTACACCTTC
CASSYGGGDGYTF
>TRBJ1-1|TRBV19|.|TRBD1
TGTGCCAGTAGTAGGACAGGGGCGAAGAACACTGAAGCTTTCTTT
CASSRTGAKNTEAFF
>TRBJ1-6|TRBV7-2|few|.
TGTGCCAGCAGCTTAGAAGTGGGGGCCTATTCACCCCTCCACTTT
CASSLEVGAYSPLHF
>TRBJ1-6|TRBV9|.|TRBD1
TGTGCCAGCAGGGGGGCAGGGGGTTATAATTCACCCCTCCACTTT
CASRGAGGYNSPLHF
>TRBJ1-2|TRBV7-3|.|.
TGTGCCAGCAGCTTAACCTCTAGGGGTGATGGCTACACCTTC
CASSLTSRGDGYTF
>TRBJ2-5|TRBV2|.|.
TGTGCCAGCTCGCGTGGGAGTACCCAAGAGACCCAGTACTTC
CASSRGSTQETQYF
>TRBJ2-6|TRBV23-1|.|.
TGCGCCAACGAGGACAGATCAACTGGGGCCAACGGCCTGACTTTC
CANEDRSTGANGLTF
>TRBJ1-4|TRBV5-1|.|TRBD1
TGCGCCAGCAGCATGGGACAGGGGAAGGAAAAACTGTTTTTT
CASSMGQGKEKLFF
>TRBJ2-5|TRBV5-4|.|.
TGTGCCAGCAGCTTGGAATTCACAGGGCCCCAAGAGACCCAGTACTTC
CASSLEFTGPQETQYF
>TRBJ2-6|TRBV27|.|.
TGTGCCAGTTTACAGACAGTACCCTCTGGGGCCAACGGCCTGACTTTC
CASLQTVPSGANGLTF
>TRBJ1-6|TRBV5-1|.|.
TGCGCCAGCAGCCTGGCTCACCAGGAACATCGGTCACCCCTCCACTTT
CASSLAHQEHRSPLHF
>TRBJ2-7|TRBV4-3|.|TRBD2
TGCGCCAGCAGCCAGGACCCTAGCGGGGGACCCTACGAGCAGTACTTC
CASSQDPSGGPYEQYF
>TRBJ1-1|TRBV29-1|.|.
TGCAGCGTCGGACAGATGAACACTGAAGCTTTCTTT
CSVGQMNTEAFF
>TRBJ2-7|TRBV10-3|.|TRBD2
TGTGCCATCAGTGAGTCGACTAGCGGGAGATCTAGCTCCTCCTACGAGCAGTACTTC
CAISESTSGRSSSSYEQYF
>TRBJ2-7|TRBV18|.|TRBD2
TGTGCCAGCTCACCAGCACTAGCGGGCTCCCCCTACGAGCAGTACTTC
CASSPALAGSPYEQYF
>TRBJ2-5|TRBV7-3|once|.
TGTGCCAGCAGCTTCTCCCCCAGTCTCGAAGTAGAGACCCAGTACTTC
CASSFSPSLEVETQYF
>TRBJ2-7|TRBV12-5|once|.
TGTGCTAGTGGTTTGGTACGGGCTCAGGGGCCTGCCTACGAGCAGTACTTC
CASGLVRAQGPAYEQYF